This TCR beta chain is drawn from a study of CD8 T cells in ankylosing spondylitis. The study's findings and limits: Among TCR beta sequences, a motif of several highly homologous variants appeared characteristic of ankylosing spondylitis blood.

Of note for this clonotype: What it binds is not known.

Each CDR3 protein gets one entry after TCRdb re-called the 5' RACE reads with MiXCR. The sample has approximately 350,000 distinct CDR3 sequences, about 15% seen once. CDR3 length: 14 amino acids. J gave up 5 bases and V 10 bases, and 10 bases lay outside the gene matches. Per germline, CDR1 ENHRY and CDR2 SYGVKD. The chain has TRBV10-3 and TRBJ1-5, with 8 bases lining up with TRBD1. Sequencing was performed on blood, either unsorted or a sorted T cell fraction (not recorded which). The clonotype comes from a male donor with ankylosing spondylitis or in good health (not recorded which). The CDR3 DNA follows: TGTGCCACCCGGACAGGGCTTGGGGATCAGCCCCAGCATTTT. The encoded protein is CATRTGLGDQPQHF.